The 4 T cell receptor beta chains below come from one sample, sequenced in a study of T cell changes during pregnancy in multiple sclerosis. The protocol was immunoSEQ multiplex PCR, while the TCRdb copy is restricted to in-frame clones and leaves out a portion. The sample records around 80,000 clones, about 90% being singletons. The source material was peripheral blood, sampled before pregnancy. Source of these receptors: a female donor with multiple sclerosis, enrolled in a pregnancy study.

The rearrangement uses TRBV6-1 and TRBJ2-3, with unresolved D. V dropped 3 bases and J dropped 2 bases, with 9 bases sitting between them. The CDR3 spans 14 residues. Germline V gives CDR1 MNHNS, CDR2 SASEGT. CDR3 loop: CASSEGSYTDTQYF. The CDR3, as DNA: TGTGCCAGCAGTGAGGGCTCCTACACAGATACGCAGTATTTT.

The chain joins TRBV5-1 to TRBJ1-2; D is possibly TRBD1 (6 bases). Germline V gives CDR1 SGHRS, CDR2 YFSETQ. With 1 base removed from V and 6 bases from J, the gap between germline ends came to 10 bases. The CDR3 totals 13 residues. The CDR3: CASSLRDIDGYTF. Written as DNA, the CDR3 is TGCGCCAGCAGCTTGCGGGACATAGATGGCTACACCTTC.

This CDR3 reads CSVASGPYEQYF. CDR3 nucleotides: TGCAGCGTTGCTAGCGGTCCCTACGAGCAGTACTTC. The chain links TRBV29-1 to TRBJ2-7, with TRBD2 matching over 7 bases. J lost 2 bases, V lost 4 bases, and 2 bases had no gene match. CDR3 size: 12 residues. The germline V gene encodes CDR1 SQVTM and CDR2 ANQGSEA.

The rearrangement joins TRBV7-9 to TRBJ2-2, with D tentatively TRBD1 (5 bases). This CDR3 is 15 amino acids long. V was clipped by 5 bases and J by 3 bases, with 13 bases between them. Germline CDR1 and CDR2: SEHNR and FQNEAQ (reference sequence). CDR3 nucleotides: TGTGCCAGCAGCACCAACCAGGGCCACACCGGGGAGCTGTTTTTT. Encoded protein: CASSTNQGHTGELFF.